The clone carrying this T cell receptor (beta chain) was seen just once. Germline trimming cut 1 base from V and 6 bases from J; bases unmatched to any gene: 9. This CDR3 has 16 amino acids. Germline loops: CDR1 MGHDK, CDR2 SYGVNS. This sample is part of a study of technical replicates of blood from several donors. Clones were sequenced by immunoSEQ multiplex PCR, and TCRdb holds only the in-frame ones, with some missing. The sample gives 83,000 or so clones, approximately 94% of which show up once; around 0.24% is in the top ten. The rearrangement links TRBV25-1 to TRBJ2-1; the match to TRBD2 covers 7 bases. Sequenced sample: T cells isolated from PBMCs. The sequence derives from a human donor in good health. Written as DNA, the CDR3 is TGTGCCAGCAGTGAATCACTCAGGACTAGAGGCAATGAGCAGTTCTTC. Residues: CASSESLRTRGNEQFF.